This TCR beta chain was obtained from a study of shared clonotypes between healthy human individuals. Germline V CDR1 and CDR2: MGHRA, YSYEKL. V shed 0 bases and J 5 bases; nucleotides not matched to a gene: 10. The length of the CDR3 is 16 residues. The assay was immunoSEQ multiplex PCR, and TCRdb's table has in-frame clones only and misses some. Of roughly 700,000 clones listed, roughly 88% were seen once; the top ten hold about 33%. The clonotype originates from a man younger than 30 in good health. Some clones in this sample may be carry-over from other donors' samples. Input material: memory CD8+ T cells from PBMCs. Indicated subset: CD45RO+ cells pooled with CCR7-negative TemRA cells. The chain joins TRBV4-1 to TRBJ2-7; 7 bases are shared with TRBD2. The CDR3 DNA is TGCGCCAGCAGCCAAGAGGGGCGGGAGTACGGCGACGAGCAGTACTTC. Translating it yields CASSQEGREYGDEQYF.